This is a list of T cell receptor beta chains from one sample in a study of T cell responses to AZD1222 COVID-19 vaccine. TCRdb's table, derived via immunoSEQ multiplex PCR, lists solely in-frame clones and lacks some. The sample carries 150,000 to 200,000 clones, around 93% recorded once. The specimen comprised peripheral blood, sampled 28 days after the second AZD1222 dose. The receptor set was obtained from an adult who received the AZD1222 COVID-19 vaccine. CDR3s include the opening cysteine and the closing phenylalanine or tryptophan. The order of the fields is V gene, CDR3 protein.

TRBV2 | CASKDTLGEKLFF
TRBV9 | CASSAGLFRSGYTF
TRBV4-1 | CASSSAYRKNGYTF
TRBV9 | CASSVLQMGSPLHF
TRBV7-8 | CASSLGPGRSNEKLFF
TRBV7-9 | CASRAQGPLNSPLHF
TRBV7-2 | CASSPDRDHTF
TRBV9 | CASSVALEVDTQYF
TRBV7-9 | CASSPRDRGWVGYTF
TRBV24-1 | CATSDATGLYGYTF
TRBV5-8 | CASSPGQGFQPQHF
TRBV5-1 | CASSSRQANTGELFF
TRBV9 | CASSPRTGEVTEAFF
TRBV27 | CASSLGGVGGYTF
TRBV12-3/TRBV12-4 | CASSYSTDTQYF
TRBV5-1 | CASSFRTSVDEQFF
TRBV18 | CASSARGTGDTGELFF
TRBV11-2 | CASSSRPYEQYF
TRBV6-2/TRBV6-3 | CASSYPPLNTEAFF
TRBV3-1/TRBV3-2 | CASSQDTANYGYTF
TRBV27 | CASSLSDRHYGYTF
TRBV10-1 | CASSLRLNTEAFF
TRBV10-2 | CASIAADHHTEAFF
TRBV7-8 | CASSLGQGRGEQYF
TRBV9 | CASSVVLNTEAFF
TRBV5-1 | CASSLATLGAGNTIYF
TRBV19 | CASSTSGGRFNEQFF
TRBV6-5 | CASSTQGGAFF
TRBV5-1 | CASSFEGALTDTQYF
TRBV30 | CAWSVPQKNTEAFF
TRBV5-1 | CASSLGARPHAEAFF
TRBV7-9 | CASNTGELFF
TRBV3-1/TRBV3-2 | CASSPTRPGSPLHF
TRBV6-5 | CASSSALAGGRETQYF
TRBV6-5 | CASQGGNQPQHF
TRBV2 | CASSPQGISSGYTF
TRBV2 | CASIIEIEAFF
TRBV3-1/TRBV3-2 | CASSQTKDRTGRETQYF
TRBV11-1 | CASTLGQSGNTIYF
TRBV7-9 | CASSWDRGINTGELFF
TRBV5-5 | CASSLQGMGYQPQHF
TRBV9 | CASSVDRTKNIQYF
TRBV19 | CATSPTGTAYYGYTF